The next 18 T cell receptor beta chains were all read from a single sample in a study of control samples from healthy donors and cancer patients. TCRdb keeps only in-frame clones here, not all; method: immunoSEQ multiplex PCR. The sample holds 69,000 or so clones, about 94% seen once. The sample was blood. These receptors all stem from a woman aged 25-40 years in good health.

The chain joins TRBV5-1 to TRBJ1-1; no firm D call. The CDR3 covers 15 residues. Germline V gene lookup returns CDR1 SGHRS and CDR2 YFSETQ. Trimming left V 0 bases short and J 1 base short, with 10 bases between. CDR3 loop: CASSLGWRGNTEAFF. The CDR3 DNA reads TGCGCCAGCAGCTTGGGGTGGAGAGGGAACACTGAAGCTTTCTTT.

The chain uses TRBV24-1 and TRBJ2-3; 7 bases align to TRBD2. Trimming removed 1 base from V and 0 bases from J; junction bases left unmatched: 6. This CDR3 contains 17 residues. Per the germline V gene, CDR1 is KGHDR and CDR2 is SFDVKD. CDR3 residues: CATSDFSAGRSTDTQYF. In DNA form, the CDR3 reads TGTGCCACCAGTGATTTTTCAGCGGGGAGAAGCACAGATACGCAGTATTTT.

The chain combines TRBV7-2 with TRBJ1-2; possibly TRBD1 for D (5 bases). CDR1 is SGHTA, CDR2 FQGNSA, per germline. V was trimmed by 5 bases and J by 4 bases, leaving 11 bases between them. CDR3 length: 13 residues. The CDR3 loop reads CASSPDTLYGYTF. The CDR3 nucleotides are TGTGCCAGCAGCCCGGACACGCTCTATGGCTACACCTTC.

This chain links TRBV5-1 with TRBJ1-1; D uncertain. CDR1 is SGHRS and CDR2 is YFSETQ in the germline V gene. Trimming took 4 bases from V and 1 from J, leaving 11 bases between them. There are 14 residues in the CDR3. This chain's CDR3 is CASSPRWGNTEAFF. CDR3 DNA: TGCGCCAGCAGCCCTCGTTGGGGGAACACTGAAGCTTTCTTT.

The DNA for the CDR3 is TGCGCCAGCAGCTTGAGGGCTAGCGGGGGCTATTACAATGAGCAGTTCTTC. The encoded protein is CASSLRASGGYYNEQFF. The chain couples TRBV5-1 to TRBJ2-1; 10 bases are a match to TRBD2. CDR1 is SGHRS and CDR2 is YFSETQ in the germline V gene. J lost 4 bases, V lost 1 base, and 8 bases had no gene match. CDR3 length: 17 amino acids.

The chain carries TRBV19 and TRBJ1-2, with 9 positions matching TRBD1. CDR1 and CDR2 (germline): LNHDA, SQIVND (reference sequence). The CDR3 is 15 amino acids. Trimming at V came to 4 bases and at J to 6 bases, leaving 9 bases not matched to a gene. CDR3 in amino acids: CASSTNTGGDDGYTF. In DNA, the CDR3 is TGTGCCAGTAGTACTAACACAGGGGGCGACGATGGCTACACCTTC.

This chain links TRBV10-3 with TRBJ2-4, with TRBD2 identical over 9 bases. J was trimmed by 4 bases and V by 3 bases; bases with no gene match: 7. This CDR3 comprises 16 residues. Germline V CDR1 and CDR2: ENHRY, SYGVKD. In DNA, the CDR3 is TGTGCCATCAGTGACTTGCGGGGGGGTGCTAAAAACATTCAGTACTTC. This codes for CAISDLRGGAKNIQYF.

The rearrangement joins TRBV30 to TRBJ1-6; TRBD1 aligns across 11 bases. The CDR3 loop spans 14 amino acids. Losses at the gene ends were 3 bases for V and 8 bases for J; bases not matched to a gene: 3. Germline V gene sequence: CDR1 GTSNPN, CDR2 SVGIG (reference sequence). The CDR3 sequence is CAWRGTGGYSPLHF. The CDR3 DNA is TGTGCCTGGAGGGGGACAGGGGGTTATTCACCCCTCCACTTT.

The gene calls are TRBV5-1 and TRBJ2-3, with 8 bases lining up with TRBD2. The CDR3 is 15 amino acids. Trimming cost V 5 bases and J 5 bases; bases outside gene matches: 10. CDR1 is SGHRS and CDR2 is YFSETQ in the germline V gene. This CDR3 reads CASSRDLGGVDTQYF. DNA of the CDR3: TGCGCCAGCAGTCGGGACCTCGGGGGGGTAGATACGCAGTATTTT.

The chain uses TRBV19 and TRBJ1-5; D uncertain. Germline V gene lookup returns CDR1 LNHDA and CDR2 SQIVND (reference sequence). The CDR3 spans 14 residues. V shed 3 bases and J shed 1 base, with 7 bases lying between them. CDR3 sequence: CASSIDGSNQPQHF. The CDR3 DNA reads as TGTGCCAGTAGTATTGACGGAAGCAATCAGCCCCAGCATTTT.

The chain carries TRBV2 and TRBJ1-2, with D unclear. The V and J ends lost 6 bases and 8 bases respectively, with 16 bases between them. The CDR3 contains 13 residues. Germline CDR1 is SNHLY and CDR2 is FYNNEI. The CDR3 nucleotides read TGTGCCAGCAGCGTAGACCGTGGGCGAGGCTACACCTTC. The encoded protein is CASSVDRGRGYTF.

V is TRBV5-6 and J is TRBJ1-6, with D possibly being TRBD1 (5 bases). Between the trimmed V and J ends, which lost 2 bases and 10 bases, there was a span of 16 bases. The germline gives CDR1 SGHDT, CDR2 YYEEEE. This CDR3 comprises 15 residues. The CDR3 loop is CASSFTQGAHSPLHF. The DNA for the CDR3 is TGTGCCAGCAGCTTCACTCAGGGTGCGCACTCACCCCTCCACTTT.

The chain joins TRBV5-6 to TRBJ1-1; TRBD1 is a possible D gene (5 bases). The CDR3 has 14 residues. V lost 2 bases, J lost 4 bases, and 12 bases lay in between. Germline V gives CDR1 SGHDT, CDR2 YYEEEE. CDR3 amino acids: CASSFQGRFTEAFF. The CDR3 nucleotides read TGTGCCAGCAGCTTCCAGGGTCGGTTCACTGAAGCTTTCTTT.

This rearrangement joins TRBV19 to TRBJ2-7; D unclear. The ends were cut back, 0 bases at V and 1 base at J, with 16 bases in the middle. This CDR3 has 17 residues. Germline CDR1 is LNHDA and CDR2 is SQIVND (reference sequence). DNA for the CDR3: TGTGCCAGTAGTATAGATCTTTCAATAGACCGATCCTACGAGCAGTACTTC. Protein product: CASSIDLSIDRSYEQYF.

V usage is TRBV7-9 and J usage is TRBJ1-2; D is perhaps TRBD1 (5 bases). Trimming left V 5 bases short and J 10 bases short, with 14 bases between. Germline V gene lookup returns CDR1 SEHNR and CDR2 FQNEAQ (reference sequence). The CDR3 totals 12 residues. CDR3 residues: CASSPGGAVYTF. The DNA of the CDR3 is TGTGCCAGCAGCCCCGGTGGGGCCGTCTACACCTTC. Full variable domain (missing parts from reference TRBV7-9 and TRBJ1-2): DTGVSQNPRHKITKRGQNVTFRCDPISEHNRLYWYRQTLGQGPEFLTYFQNEAQLEKSRLLSDRFSAERPKGSFSTLEIQRTEQGDSAMYLCASSPGGAVYTFGSGTRLTVV.

Only one count was recorded for this clone. The chain joins TRBV19 to TRBJ1-1; TRBD1 aligns across 7 bases. The CDR3 extends over 16 amino acids. J was trimmed by 1 base and V by 7 bases; bases with no gene match: 12. The V gene's germline CDR1 is LNHDA and CDR2 SQIVND (reference sequence). CDR3 nucleotides: TGTGCCAGTACCACCATAAACAGGGGCGCGAACACTGAAGCTTTCTTT. Protein product: CASTTINRGANTEAFF.

The sample holds one count of this clone. The CDR3 DNA reads as TGTGCCAGCAGCTTGGGGGTTGCAGGGGATTGGGAAAAACTGTTTTTT. It encodes CASSLGVAGDWEKLFF. This chain connects TRBV5-8 to TRBJ1-4; a weak D match, TRBD1 (6 bases). Germline loops: CDR1 SGHTS, CDR2 YDEGEE. Between the trimmed V and J ends, which lost 0 bases and 8 bases, there was a span of 17 bases. The CDR3 totals 16 residues. Full variable domain (missing parts from reference TRBV5-8 and TRBJ1-4): EAGVTQSPTHLIKTRGQQATLRCSPISGHTSVYWYQQALGLGLQFLLWYDEGEERNRGNFPPRFSGRQFPNYSSELNVNALELEDSALYLCASSLGVAGDWEKLFFGSGTQLSVL.

This clone was seen only once. This chain links TRBV4-1 with TRBJ1-5; no clear D. V lost 0 bases and J lost 7, with 10 bases in between. This CDR3 comprises 14 residues. The germline V gene encodes CDR1 MGHRA and CDR2 YSYEKL. CDR3 amino acids: CASSQELMAQPQHF. Written as DNA, the CDR3 is TGCGCCAGCAGCCAAGAGTTAATGGCCCAGCCCCAGCATTTT.